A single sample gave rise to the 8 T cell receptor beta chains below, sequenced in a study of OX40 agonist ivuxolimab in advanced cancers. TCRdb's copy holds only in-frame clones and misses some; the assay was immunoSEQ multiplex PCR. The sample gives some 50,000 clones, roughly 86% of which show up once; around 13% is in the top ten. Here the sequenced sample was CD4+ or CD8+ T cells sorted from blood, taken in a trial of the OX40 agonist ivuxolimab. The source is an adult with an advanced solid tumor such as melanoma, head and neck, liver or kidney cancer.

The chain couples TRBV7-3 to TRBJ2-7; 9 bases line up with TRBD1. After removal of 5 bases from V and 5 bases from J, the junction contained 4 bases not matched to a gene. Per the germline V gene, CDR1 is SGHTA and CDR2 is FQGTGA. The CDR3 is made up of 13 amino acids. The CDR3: CASSPDRGHEQYF. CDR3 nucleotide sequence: TGTGCCAGCAGCCCGGACAGGGGCCACGAGCAGTACTTC.

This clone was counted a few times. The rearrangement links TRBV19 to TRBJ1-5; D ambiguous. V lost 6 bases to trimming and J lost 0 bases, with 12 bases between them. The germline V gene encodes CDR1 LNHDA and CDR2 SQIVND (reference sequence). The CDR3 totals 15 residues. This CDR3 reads CASRERADSNQPQHF. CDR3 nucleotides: TGTGCCAGTAGAGAGAGGGCGGATAGCAATCAGCCCCAGCATTTT.

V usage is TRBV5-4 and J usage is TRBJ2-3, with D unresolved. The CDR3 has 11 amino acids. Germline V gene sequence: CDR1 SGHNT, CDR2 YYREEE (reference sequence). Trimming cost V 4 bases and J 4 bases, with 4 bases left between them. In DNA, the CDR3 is TGTGCCAGCAGCGACTCAGATACGCAGTATTTT. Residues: CASSDSDTQYF.

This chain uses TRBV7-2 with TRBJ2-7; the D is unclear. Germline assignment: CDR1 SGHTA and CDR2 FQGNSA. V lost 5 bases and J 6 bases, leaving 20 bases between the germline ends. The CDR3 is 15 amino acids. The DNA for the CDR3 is TGTGCCAGCAGCGTATCCGGATTAGGTCCCGGCGAGCAGTACTTC. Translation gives CASSVSGLGPGEQYF.

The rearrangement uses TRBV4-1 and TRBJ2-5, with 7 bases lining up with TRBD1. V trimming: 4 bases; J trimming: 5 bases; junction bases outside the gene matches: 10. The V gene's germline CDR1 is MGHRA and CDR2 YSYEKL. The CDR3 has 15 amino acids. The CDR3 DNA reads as TGCGCCAGCAGCCCCGGGACAGACTACCGGGAGACCCAGTACTTC. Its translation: CASSPGTDYRETQYF.

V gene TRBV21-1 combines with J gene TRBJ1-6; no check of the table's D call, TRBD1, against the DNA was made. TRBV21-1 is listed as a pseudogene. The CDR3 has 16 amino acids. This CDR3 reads CASSKPPRGWNSPLHF. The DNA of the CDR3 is TGTGCCAGCAGCAAACCCCCCAGGGGATGGAATTCACCCCTCCACTTT.

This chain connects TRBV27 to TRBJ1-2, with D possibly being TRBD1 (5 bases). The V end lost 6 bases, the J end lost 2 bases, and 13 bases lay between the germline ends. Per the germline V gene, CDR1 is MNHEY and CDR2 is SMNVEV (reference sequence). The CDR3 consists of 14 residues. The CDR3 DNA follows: TGTGCCAGCAGCCCTGGCCAGGGCAACTATGGCTACACCTTC. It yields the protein CASSPGQGNYGYTF.

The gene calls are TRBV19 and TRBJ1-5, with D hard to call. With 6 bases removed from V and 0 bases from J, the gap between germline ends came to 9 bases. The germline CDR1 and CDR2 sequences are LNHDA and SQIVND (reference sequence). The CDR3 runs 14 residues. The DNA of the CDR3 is TGTGCCAGTAGCATTCGGGATAGCAATCAGCCCCAGCATTTT. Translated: CASSIRDSNQPQHF.